The present T cell receptor (beta chain) was sequenced within a study of blood T cell repertoires in COVID-19. V lost 8 bases and J lost 5, with 14 bases in between. This CDR3 spans 13 amino acids. Per germline, CDR1 LNHDA and CDR2 SQIVND (reference sequence). The table came from immunoSEQ multiplex PCR; TCRdb's copy has only in-frame clones and leaves some out. Of around 55,000 clones in the sample, roughly 85% were seen once. V gene TRBV19 combines with J gene TRBJ2-3, with a tentative D call TRBD1 (6 bases). Material: peripheral blood. The clonotype comes from a human donor in a cohort sampled during active COVID-19. CDR3 in amino acids: CASEIQGGDTQYF. The CDR3 bases are TGTGCCAGTGAAATACAGGGCGGAGATACGCAGTATTTT. Full variable domain (outside the CDR3, taken from reference TRBV19 and TRBJ2-3): DGGITQSPKYLFRKEGQNVTLSCEQNLNHDAMYWYRQDPGQGLRLIYYSQIVNDFQKGDIAEGYSVSREKKESFPLTVTSAQKNPTAFYLCASEIQGGDTQYFGPGTRLTVL.